The clone carrying this TCR beta chain was seen a handful of times. Its cognate antigen is unknown. These data belong to a study of shared clonotypes between healthy human individuals. The assay was immunoSEQ multiplex PCR, and TCRdb's table has in-frame clones only and misses some. The sample comprises about 2.4 million clones, about 92% of which are singletons, and over 0.12% rests with the top ten. Study outcomes and limitations: Clonotype sharing among donors likely depends on sequencing depth. Blood was the sole source, and tissue repertoires probably differ. Non-shared clonotypes had lower generation probabilities than clonotypes shared by all four sorted-subset donors.

The V gene's germline CDR1 is MDHEN and CDR2 SYDVKM. This CDR3 contains 12 residues. V was shortened by 7 bases and J by 7 bases, with 13 bases between the two germline ends. This clonotype originated in a man between 18 and 29 years old in good health. Source material: naive CD4+ T cells sorted from blood. Regarding subset: CD45RA+ positively selected. This chain uses TRBV28 with TRBJ1-1; no reliable D call. The CDR3 reads CASTATTREAFF. In nucleotides, the CDR3 is TGTGCCAGCACCGCAACGACCCGTGAAGCTTTCTTT. Together with reference TRBV28 and TRBJ1-1, the CDR3 gives the full variable domain: DVKVTQSSRYLVKRTGEKVFLECVQDMDHENMFWYRQDPGLGLRLIYFSYDVKMKEKGDIPEGYSVSREKKERFSLILESASTNQTSMYLCASTATTREAFFGQGTRLTVV.